Presented here are 24 T cell receptor beta chains from one specimen sequenced in a study of cytomegalovirus exposure and HLA in healthy donors. PCR amplification relied on 60 Vbeta primers (plus 13 Jbeta primers). Generated by immunoSEQ multiplex PCR, the TCRdb table keeps only in-frame clones and is missing some. The data contain roughly 130,000 clones, 70% to 80% of them singletons. The source material was PBMCs. The receptors here all came from a woman in her fifties or sixties in good health and CMV-seropositive.

This sequence joins TRBV19 and TRBJ2-2; 9 bases fit TRBD2. This CDR3 has 15 amino acids. Germline trimming cut 4 bases from V and 5 bases from J; bases unmatched to any gene: 5. The germline V gene encodes CDR1 LNHDA and CDR2 SQIVND (reference sequence). The CDR3 here is CASSRGSGGTGELFF. CDR3 DNA: TGTGCCAGTAGTAGGGGTAGCGGGGGAACCGGGGAGCTGTTTTTT.

The table lists this clone with a few counts. J is TRBJ1-4 and V is TRBV19, with 12 bases identical to TRBD1. Germline loops: CDR1 LNHDA, CDR2 SQIVND (reference sequence). The CDR3 totals 16 residues. Trimming at V came to 6 bases and at J to 6 bases, leaving 8 bases not matched to a gene. The CDR3 DNA is TGTGCCAGTAGGCCAGGGACAGGGGGCTGGGATGAAAAACTGTTTTTT. Translation: CASRPGTGGWDEKLFF.

V is TRBV18 and J is TRBJ2-5; 8 bases are a match to TRBD2. V dropped 6 bases and J dropped 4; count of bases not matched to a gene: 7. The CDR3 sequence is 14 residues long. The germline V gene has CDR1 KGHSH and CDR2 LQKENI. The CDR3 DNA follows: TGTGCCAGCTCGTTTTCTCGGGGGGGAGAGACCCAGTACTTC. This codes for CASSFSRGGETQYF.

This clone has more than one count but fewer than ten. This chain joins TRBV5-4 and TRBJ1-1; 9 nucleotides align to TRBD1. The CDR3 runs 13 residues. Germline values: CDR1 SGHNT, CDR2 YYREEE (reference sequence). V lost 4 bases, J lost 8 bases, and 6 bases stayed unmatched. The CDR3 is CASSKQGAEEAFF. The CDR3 DNA is TGTGCCAGCAGCAAACAGGGGGCGGAAGAAGCTTTCTTT.

The genes are TRBV5-1 and TRBJ2-7, with D possibly matching TRBD2 (5 bases). Germline loops: CDR1 SGHRS, CDR2 YFSETQ. The V end lost 3 bases, the J end lost 6 bases, and 10 bases lay between the germline ends. The CDR3 sequence is 12 residues long. CDR3 DNA: TGCGCCAGCAGCTCCCCGGGGAGCGAGCAGTACTTC. As protein: CASSSPGSEQYF.

This chain connects TRBV7-9 to TRBJ2-3; D is possibly TRBD2 (5 bases). Per the germline V gene, CDR1 is SEHNR and CDR2 is FQNEAQ (reference sequence). The CDR3 is 16 residues long. Trimming removed 4 bases at V and 3 bases at J, with 17 bases between. The CDR3 here is CASSSLGESPTDTQYF. The CDR3 region has the DNA TGTGCCAGCAGCTCCCTCGGGGAGTCCCCAACAGATACGCAGTATTTT.

The V call is TRBV7-9, the J call TRBJ1-4; weak D call: TRBD1 (5 bases). Germline loops: CDR1 SEHNR, CDR2 FQNEAQ (reference sequence). The CDR3 is 15 residues long. V was shortened by 5 bases and J by 4 bases, with 14 bases between the two germline ends. CDR3 sequence (DNA): TGTGCCAGCAGCCCCGGGGGGTATAGTAATGAAAAACTGTTTTTT. Its translation: CASSPGGYSNEKLFF.

The chain uses TRBV4-3 and TRBJ1-1; D is undetermined. V was shortened by 1 base and J by 1 base, with 7 bases between the two germline ends. This CDR3 contains 14 residues. The germline V gene encodes CDR1 LGHNA and CDR2 YSLEER. CDR3 amino acids: CASSQVRGNTEAFF. In nucleotides, the CDR3 is TGCGCCAGCAGCCAAGTACGAGGGAACACTGAAGCTTTCTTT.

This rearrangement joins TRBV30 to TRBJ2-5; 8 positions match TRBD2. The tail of the sequence fits TRBJ2-7 better, so the J call may be wrong. The germline CDR1 and CDR2 sequences are GTSNPN and SVGIG (reference sequence). The CDR3 consists of 16 residues. This CDR3 reads CAWSSGGAQGSYEQYF. The CDR3 nucleotides read TGTGCCTGGAGCTCCGGGGGGGCGCAGGGCTCCTACGAGCAGTACTTC.

The chain links TRBV28 to TRBJ1-2; D unresolved. This CDR3 spans 13 amino acids. Germline assignment: CDR1 MDHEN and CDR2 SYDVKM. Trimming took off 8 bases at V and 4 bases at J, with 14 bases between the two ends. This CDR3 is CASANPTFYGYTF. As DNA, the CDR3 is TGTGCCAGCGCCAATCCCACTTTCTATGGCTACACCTTC.

This chain connects TRBV5-1 to TRBJ2-7, with 12 bases that match TRBD1. The junction had 8 bases not matched to a gene; V was cut back by 0 bases and J by 4 bases. This CDR3 is 17 amino acids long. CDR1 and CDR2 from the germline V gene are SGHRS and YFSETQ. CDR3 sequence (DNA): TGCGCCAGCAGCTTGGATCCCCAGGGACAGGGGGCTTACGAGCAGTACTTC. This encodes CASSLDPQGQGAYEQYF.

The V gene is TRBV10-3, the J gene TRBJ1-1, with D possibly matching TRBD1 (5 bases). The CDR3 is made up of 13 amino acids. CDR1 is ENHRY and CDR2 is SYGVKD in the germline V gene. The V end lost 3 bases, the J end lost 2 bases, and 7 bases lay between the germline ends. CDR3 sequence (DNA): TGTGCCATCAGTGATCAGGGAAACACTGAAGCTTTCTTT. Translating it yields CAISDQGNTEAFF.

The chain joins TRBV19 to TRBJ2-7; TRBD1 matches at 9 bases. This CDR3 spans 15 amino acids. The ends lost 5 bases at V and 2 bases at J; junction bases unmatched: 7. CDR1 and CDR2 from the germline V gene are LNHDA and SQIVND (reference sequence). The CDR3 protein is CASSPTGTGTYEQYF. The CDR3 nucleotides read TGTGCCAGTAGTCCCACCGGGACAGGGACCTACGAGCAGTACTTC.

In the case of this clone: One junction end does not reproduce the germline sequence, and a read error may be involved. This rearrangement joins TRBV19 to TRBJ1-1; D gene unclear. The germline gives CDR1 LNHDA, CDR2 SQIVND (reference sequence). This CDR3 spans 16 amino acids. The DNA of the CDR3 is TGTGCCAGTAGTATCCGCCAGGCATTTTCTGATCGGAAAACTCTCTTT. Its translation is CASSIRQAFSDRKTLF.

V usage is TRBV14 and J usage is TRBJ1-2, with TRBD1 matching 10 bases. The CDR3 loop spans 15 amino acids. Trimming at V came to 4 bases and at J to 4 bases, leaving 6 bases not matched to a gene. Germline loops: CDR1 SGHDN, CDR2 FVKESK. DNA of the CDR3: TGTGCCAGCAGCCCTAGACAGGGGGCGAGCTATGGCTACACCTTC. Translation gives CASSPRQGASYGYTF.

This clone has more than one count but fewer than ten. The rearrangement joins TRBV19 to TRBJ1-4; the D gene is possibly TRBD1 (5 bases). Trimming took off 0 bases at V and 5 bases at J, with 10 bases between the two ends. CDR3 size: 15 residues. Per germline, CDR1 LNHDA and CDR2 SQIVND (reference sequence). CDR3 bases: TGTGCCAGTAGTATAGATCCGGACACCAATGAAAAACTGTTTTTT. Translation: CASSIDPDTNEKLFF.

The V and J genes are TRBV19 and TRBJ1-2; 11 bases align to TRBD1. Germline-derived CDR1 and CDR2 are LNHDA and SQIVND (reference sequence). Unmatched junction bases numbered 1, after V lost 4 bases and J lost 3 bases. This CDR3 contains 14 residues. The CDR3 reads CASSRGQGDYGYTF. The CDR3 bases are TGTGCCAGTAGTAGGGGACAGGGGGACTATGGCTACACCTTC.

The genes are TRBV11-2 and TRBJ2-1; 10 nucleotides line up with TRBD1. The CDR3 sequence is 14 residues long. V was clipped by 3 bases and J by 8 bases; unmatched bases: 4. Germline values: CDR1 SGHAT, CDR2 FQNNGV. The CDR3 reads CASSFDRGQDEQFF. CDR3 nucleotide sequence: TGTGCCAGCAGCTTCGACAGGGGGCAGGATGAGCAGTTCTTC.

The rearrangement uses TRBV5-6 and TRBJ2-1; TRBD2 matches 8 bases. This CDR3 has 15 amino acids. With 0 bases clipped from V and 9 bases from J, the junction kept 8 bases outside the gene matches. Germline CDR1 is SGHDT and CDR2 is YYEEEE. The DNA for the CDR3 is TGTGCCAGCAGCTTGGAAGTCGGGGGGGCAGGTGAGCAGTTCTTC. The encoded protein is CASSLEVGGAGEQFF.

This chain joins TRBV23-1 and TRBJ1-2; 8 bases are a match to TRBD1. TRBV23-1 is sorted into the ORF group, with uncertain function. This CDR3 is 12 amino acids long. J was trimmed by 11 bases and V by 3 bases; bases with no gene match: 5. CDR3: CASSHSDRVYTF. In DNA, the CDR3 is TGCGCCAGCAGTCACTCGGACAGGGTTTACACCTTC.

This clone was seen a few times. Here the CDR3 reads CASSFGTDSGNTIYF. In DNA form, the CDR3 reads TGCGCCAGCAGCTTTGGGACTGACTCTGGAAACACCATATATTTT. This chain connects TRBV5-1 to TRBJ1-3, with a tentative D call TRBD1 (5 bases). The V gene's germline CDR1 is SGHRS and CDR2 YFSETQ. Trimming stripped 2 bases from V and 0 bases from J, with 9 bases between. The CDR3 spans 15 residues.

The table lists this clone with a few counts. The rearrangement uses TRBV9 and TRBJ2-5; TRBD2 aligns across 11 bases. This CDR3 is 18 amino acids long. V lost 0 bases, J lost 0 bases, and 7 bases stayed unmatched. The V gene's germline CDR1 is SGDLS and CDR2 YYNGEE. The CDR3 protein is CASSVDSGTSGYQETQYF. The CDR3 coding sequence is TGTGCCAGCAGCGTAGATTCTGGGACTAGCGGCTACCAAGAGACCCAGTACTTC. The full variable domain, with the rest looked up from reference TRBV9 and TRBJ2-5, is DSGVTQTPKHLITATGQRVTLRCSPRSGDLSVYWYQQSLDQGLQFLIQYYNGEERAKGNILERFSAQQFPDLHSELNLSSLELGDSALYFCASSVDSGTSGYQETQYFGPGTRLLVL.

The chain is built from TRBV5-4 and TRBJ2-5; 8 bases line up with TRBD2. Losses at the gene ends were 0 bases for V and 5 bases for J; bases not matched to a gene: 6. Germline assignment: CDR1 SGHNT and CDR2 YYREEE (reference sequence). The CDR3 length is 15 residues. This CDR3 is CASSLAGTRSETQYF. CDR3 DNA sequence: TGTGCCAGCAGCTTGGCCGGGACTAGGTCGGAGACCCAGTACTTC.

The rearrangement uses TRBV7-3 and TRBJ1-1; 9 positions agree with TRBD1. Germline loops: CDR1 SGHTA, CDR2 FQGTGA. The CDR3 contains 13 residues. After removal of 5 bases from V and 9 bases from J, the junction contained 7 bases not matched to a gene. The CDR3 reads CASSPGQGRKAFF. CDR3 coding DNA: TGTGCCAGCAGCCCGGGACAGGGTCGGAAAGCTTTCTTT. Filled out from reference TRBV7-3 and TRBJ1-1, the complete variable domain reads GAGVSQTPSNKVTEKGKYVELRCDPISGHTALYWYRQSLGQGPEFLIYFQGTGAADDSGLPNDRFFAVRPEGSVSTLKIQRTERGDSAVYLCASSPGQGRKAFFGQGTRLTVV.